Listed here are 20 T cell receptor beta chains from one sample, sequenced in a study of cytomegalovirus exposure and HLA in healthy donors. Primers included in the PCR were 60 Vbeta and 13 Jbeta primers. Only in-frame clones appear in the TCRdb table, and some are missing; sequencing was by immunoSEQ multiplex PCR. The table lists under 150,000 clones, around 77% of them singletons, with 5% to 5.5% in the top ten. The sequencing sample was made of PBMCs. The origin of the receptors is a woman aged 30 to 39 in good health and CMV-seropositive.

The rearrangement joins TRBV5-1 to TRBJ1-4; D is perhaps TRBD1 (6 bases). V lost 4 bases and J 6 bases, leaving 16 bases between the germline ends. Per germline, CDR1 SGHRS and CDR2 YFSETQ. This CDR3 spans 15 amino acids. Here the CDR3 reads CASSTDSRRYEKLFF. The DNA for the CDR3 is TGCGCCAGCAGCACGGACAGTCGGAGATATGAAAAACTGTTTTTT.

Written as DNA, the CDR3 is TGTGCCAGTAGTATAGACCCCCGACAGGGCGGCACTGAAGCTTTCTTT. Its protein product is CASSIDPRQGGTEAFF. This sequence joins TRBV19 and TRBJ1-1; 7 nucleotides line up with TRBD1. V dropped 0 bases and J dropped 4; count of bases not matched to a gene: 8. CDR1 and CDR2 from the germline V gene are LNHDA and SQIVND (reference sequence). The CDR3 contains 16 residues.

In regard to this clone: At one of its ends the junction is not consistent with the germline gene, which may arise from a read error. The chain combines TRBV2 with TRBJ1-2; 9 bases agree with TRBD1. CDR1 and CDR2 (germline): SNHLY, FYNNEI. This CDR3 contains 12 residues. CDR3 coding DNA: TGTGCCAGCAGTGGGGGGACCGGGACAGGGCTTTTC. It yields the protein CASSGGTGTGLF.

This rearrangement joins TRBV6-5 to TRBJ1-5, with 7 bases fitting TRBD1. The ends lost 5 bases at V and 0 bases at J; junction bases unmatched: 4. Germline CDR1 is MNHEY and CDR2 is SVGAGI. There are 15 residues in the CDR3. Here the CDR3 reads CASSTNRGSNQPQHF. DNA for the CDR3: TGTGCCAGCAGTACAAACAGGGGTAGCAATCAGCCCCAGCATTTT.

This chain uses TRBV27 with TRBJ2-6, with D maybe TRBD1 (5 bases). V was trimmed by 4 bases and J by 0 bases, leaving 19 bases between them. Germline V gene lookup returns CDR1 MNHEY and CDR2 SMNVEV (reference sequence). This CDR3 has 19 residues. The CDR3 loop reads CASSSRTRTPHSGANVLTF. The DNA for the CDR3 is TGTGCCAGCAGTTCGCGGACACGTACGCCTCACTCTGGGGCCAACGTCCTGACTTTC.

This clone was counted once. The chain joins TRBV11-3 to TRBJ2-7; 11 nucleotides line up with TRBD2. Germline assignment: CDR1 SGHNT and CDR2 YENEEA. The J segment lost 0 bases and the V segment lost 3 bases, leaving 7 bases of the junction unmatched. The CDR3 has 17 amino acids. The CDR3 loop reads CASSFHRTSGSSYEQYF. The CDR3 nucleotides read TGTGCCAGCAGCTTCCATAGAACTAGCGGGAGCTCCTACGAGCAGTACTTC.

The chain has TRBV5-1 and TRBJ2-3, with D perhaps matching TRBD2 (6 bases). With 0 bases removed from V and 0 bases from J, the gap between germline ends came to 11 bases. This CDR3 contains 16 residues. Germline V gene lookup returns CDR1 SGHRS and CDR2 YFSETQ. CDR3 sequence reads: CASSLDPGLSTDTQYF. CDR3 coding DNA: TGCGCCAGCAGCTTGGATCCGGGACTCAGCACAGATACGCAGTATTTT.

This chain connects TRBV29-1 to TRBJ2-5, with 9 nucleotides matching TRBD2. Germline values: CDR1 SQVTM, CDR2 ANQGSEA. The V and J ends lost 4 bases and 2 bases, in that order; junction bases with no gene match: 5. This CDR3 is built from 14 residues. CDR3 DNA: TGCAGCGTTGCCGCTAGCGGGGAACAAGAGACCCAGTACTTC. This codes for CSVAASGEQETQYF.

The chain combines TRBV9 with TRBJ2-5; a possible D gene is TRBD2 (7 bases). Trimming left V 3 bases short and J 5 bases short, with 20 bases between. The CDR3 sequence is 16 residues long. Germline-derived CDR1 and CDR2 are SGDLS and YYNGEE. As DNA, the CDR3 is TGTGCCAGCAGCGCCTCACCGAGGGGGGGCCGGGAGACCCAGTACTTC. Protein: CASSASPRGGRETQYF.

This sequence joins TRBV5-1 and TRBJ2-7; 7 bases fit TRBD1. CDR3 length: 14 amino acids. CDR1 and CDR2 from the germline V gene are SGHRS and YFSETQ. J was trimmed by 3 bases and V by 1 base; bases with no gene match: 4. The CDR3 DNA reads TGCGCCAGCAGCTTGTCTCCAGGGGGCTACGAGCAGTACTTC. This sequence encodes CASSLSPGGYEQYF.

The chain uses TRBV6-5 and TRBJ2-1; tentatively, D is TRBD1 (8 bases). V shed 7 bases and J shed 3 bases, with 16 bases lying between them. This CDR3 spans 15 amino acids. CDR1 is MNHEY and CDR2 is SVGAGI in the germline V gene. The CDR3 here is CASTNRGEGYNEQFF. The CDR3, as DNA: TGTGCCAGCACTAACAGGGGGGAGGGCTACAATGAGCAGTTCTTC.

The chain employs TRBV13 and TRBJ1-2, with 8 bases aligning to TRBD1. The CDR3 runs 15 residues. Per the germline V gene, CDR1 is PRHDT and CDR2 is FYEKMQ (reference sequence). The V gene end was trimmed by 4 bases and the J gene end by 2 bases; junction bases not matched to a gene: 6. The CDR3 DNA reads TGTGCCAGCAGCTCGGAGACAGGGGAAAACTATGGCTACACCTTC. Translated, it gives CASSSETGENYGYTF.

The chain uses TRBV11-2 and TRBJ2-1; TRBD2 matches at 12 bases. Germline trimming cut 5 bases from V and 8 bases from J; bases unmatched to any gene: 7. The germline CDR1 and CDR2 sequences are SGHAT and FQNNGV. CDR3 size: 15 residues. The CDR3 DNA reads TGTGCCAGCAGCATTGGACTAGCGGGGATCGATGAGCAGTTCTTC. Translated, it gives CASSIGLAGIDEQFF.

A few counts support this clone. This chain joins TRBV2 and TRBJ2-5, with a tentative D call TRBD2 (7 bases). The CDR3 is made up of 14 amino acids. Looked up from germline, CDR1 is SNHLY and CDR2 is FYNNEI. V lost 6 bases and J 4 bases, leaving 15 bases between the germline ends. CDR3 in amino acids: CASRPPGGRETQYF. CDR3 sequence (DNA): TGTGCCAGCAGGCCTCCCGGGGGGCGAGAGACCCAGTACTTC. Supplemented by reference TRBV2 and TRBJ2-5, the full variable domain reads EPEVTQTPSHQVTQMGQEVILRCVPISNHLYFYWYRQILGQKVEFLVSFYNNEISEKSEIFDDQFSVERPDGSNFTLKIRSTKLEDSAMYFCASRPPGGRETQYFGPGTRLLVL.

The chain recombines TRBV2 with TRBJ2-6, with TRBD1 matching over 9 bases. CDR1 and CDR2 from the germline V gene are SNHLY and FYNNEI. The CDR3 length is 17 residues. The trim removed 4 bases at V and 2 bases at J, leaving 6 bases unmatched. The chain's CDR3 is CASSGDRANPGANVLTF. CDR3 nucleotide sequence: TGTGCCAGCAGTGGGGACAGGGCAAACCCTGGGGCCAACGTCCTGACTTTC.

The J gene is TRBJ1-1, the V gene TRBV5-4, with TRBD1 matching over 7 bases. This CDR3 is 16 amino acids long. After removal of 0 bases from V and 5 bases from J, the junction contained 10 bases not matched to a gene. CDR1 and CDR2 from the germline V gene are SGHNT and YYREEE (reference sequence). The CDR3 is CASSLGAPGQLTEAFF. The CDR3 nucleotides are TGTGCCAGCAGCTTGGGGGCCCCGGGACAGTTGACTGAAGCTTTCTTT.

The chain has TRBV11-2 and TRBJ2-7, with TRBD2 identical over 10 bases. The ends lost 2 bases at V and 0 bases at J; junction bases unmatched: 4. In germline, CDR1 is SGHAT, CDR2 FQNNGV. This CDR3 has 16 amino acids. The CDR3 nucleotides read TGTGCCAGCAGCTTATCGAGCGGGGGGGTCTCCTACGAGCAGTACTTC. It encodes CASSLSSGGVSYEQYF.

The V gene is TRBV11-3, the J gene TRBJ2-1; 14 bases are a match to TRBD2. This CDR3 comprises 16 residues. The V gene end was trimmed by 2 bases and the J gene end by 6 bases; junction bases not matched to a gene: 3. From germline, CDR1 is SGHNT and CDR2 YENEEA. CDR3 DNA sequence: TGTGCCAGCAGCTTACCGGGACTAGCGGGAGCCAATGAGCAGTTCTTC. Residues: CASSLPGLAGANEQFF.

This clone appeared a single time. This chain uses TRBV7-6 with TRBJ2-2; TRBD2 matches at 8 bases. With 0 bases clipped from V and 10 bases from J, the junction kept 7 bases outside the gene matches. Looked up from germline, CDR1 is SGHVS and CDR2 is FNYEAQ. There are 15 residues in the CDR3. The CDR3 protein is CASSLAAGEPVELFF. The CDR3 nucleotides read TGTGCCAGCAGCTTAGCAGCGGGGGAACCGGTGGAGCTGTTTTTT.

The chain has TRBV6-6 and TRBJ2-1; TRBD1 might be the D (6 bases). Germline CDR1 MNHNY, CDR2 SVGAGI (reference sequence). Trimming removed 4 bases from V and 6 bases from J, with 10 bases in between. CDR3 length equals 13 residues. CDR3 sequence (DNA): TGTGCCAGCAGTTTTGGACAGATCAATGAGCAGTTCTTC. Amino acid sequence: CASSFGQINEQFF.